Detailed here is one T cell receptor (beta chain). These data originate in a study of CD4+ T cells in melanoma. V was cut by 5 bases and J by 0 bases, with 13 bases left in between. CDR3 length equals 15 residues. Germline CDR1 MNHEY, CDR2 SVGAGI. Here immunoSEQ multiplex PCR was the method, and the copy in TCRdb shows in-frame clones only, minus some. The data hold about 110,000 clones, with 80% to 95% observed a single time. The gene calls are TRBV6-5 and TRBJ2-5, with D perhaps assigned TRBD1 or TRBD2 (6 bases each). The clonotype was recovered from a human donor with melanoma. The sequenced material came from peripheral blood. The CDR3 DNA follows: TGTGCCAGCAGTGGGGTAGGGGGGAACCAAGAGACCCAGTACTTC. This translates into CASSGVGGNQETQYF.